This entry lists 29 T cell receptor beta chains sequenced from one sample in a study of blood T cells in healthy people across ages. Next came a second PCR, run for about 6 to 12 cycles, which used a sample-barcoded 5' primer along with a J-beta primer mix. TCRdb reprocessed the 5' RACE reads via MiXCR and lists one record per CDR3 protein. The sample shows some 1.6 million distinct CDR3 sequences, about 31% of them seen only once. Specimen: blood. These TCRs come from a woman younger than 45 in good health.

This chain links TRBV7-3 with TRBJ2-2, with a weak D call TRBD2 (5 bases). CDR1 and CDR2 (germline): SGHTA, FQGTGA. The CDR3 has 13 residues. The ends were cut back, 9 bases at V and 2 bases at J, with 10 bases in the middle. The DNA for the CDR3 is TGTGCCAGTAAGGAGGATAACACCGGGGAGCTGTTTTTT. Amino acid sequence: CASKEDNTGELFF.

This clonotype has a handful of counts. The rearrangement joins TRBV11-1 to TRBJ2-1; perhaps TRBD1 as D (6 bases). The CDR3 is 23 amino acids. The germline V gene has CDR1 SGHAT and CDR2 FQDESV (reference sequence). The V end lost 1 base, the J end lost 3 bases, and 34 bases lay between the germline ends. The CDR3 nucleotides read TGTGCCAGCAGCTTAGGACAGGTGCTTTACATGCCCTGGCGATCTACCTTCTACAATGAGCAGTTCTTC. Its translation: CASSLGQVLYMPWRSTFYNEQFF.

The gene calls are TRBV4-1 and TRBJ1-4; D possibly corresponds to TRBD1 (6 bases). Trimming left V 0 bases short and J 7 bases short, with 12 bases between. CDR1 is MGHRA, CDR2 YSYEKL, per germline. This CDR3 contains 15 residues. The CDR3: CASSQDRGAGEKLFF. The CDR3, as DNA: TGCGCCAGCAGCCAAGATCGGGGGGCGGGTGAAAAACTGTTTTTT.

V gene TRBV11-1 combines with J gene TRBJ2-7, with 8 bases identical to TRBD1. The junction had 6 bases not matched to a gene; V was cut back by 4 bases and J by 4 bases. Germline lookup yields CDR1 SGHAT and CDR2 FQDESV (reference sequence). The CDR3 is 14 amino acids. The CDR3 region is CASSSGQVWYEQYF. CDR3 bases: TGTGCCAGCAGCTCGGGACAGGTGTGGTACGAGCAGTACTTC.

The chain combines TRBV18 with TRBJ1-2; D is undetermined. CDR3 size: 15 residues. Germline CDR1 reads KGHSH; CDR2 reads LQKENI. The V end lost 2 bases, the J end lost 2 bases, and 12 bases lay between the germline ends. CDR3 nucleotides: TGTGCCAGCTCACCAATTACTGGCACCAACTATGGCTACACCTTC. Amino acid sequence: CASSPITGTNYGYTF.

The V gene is TRBV7-3, the J gene TRBJ2-2; D gene uncertain. CDR1 is SGHTA and CDR2 is FQGTGA in the germline V gene. The CDR3 extends over 15 amino acids. Between the trimmed V and J ends, which lost 2 bases and 2 bases, there was a span of 9 bases. The CDR3 reads CASSLQAVNTGELFF. CDR3 DNA: TGTGCCAGCAGCTTACAGGCAGTAAACACCGGGGAGCTGTTTTTT.

Many counts were recorded for this clonotype. The rearrangement uses TRBV15 and TRBJ2-7; 9 nucleotides line up with TRBD1. Germline CDR1 LNHNV, CDR2 YYDKDF (reference sequence). Trimming cost V 0 bases and J 3 bases; bases outside gene matches: 3. The CDR3 runs 15 residues. The CDR3 DNA reads TGTGCCACCAGCAGAGATAGGGGACAGGGCTACGAGCAGTACTTC. It yields the protein CATSRDRGQGYEQYF.

This clonotype was counted a few times. V is TRBV20-1 and J is TRBJ1-2; D is possibly TRBD1 (5 bases). The V gene's germline CDR1 is DFQATT and CDR2 SNEGSKA (reference sequence). CDR3 length: 15 amino acids. V lost 1 base to trimming and J lost 6 bases, with 18 bases between them. The CDR3 here is CSARGFQGARDGYTF. Here the CDR3 DNA reads TGCAGTGCTAGAGGTTTTCAGGGCGCCAGGGATGGCTACACCTTC.

This chain uses TRBV29-1 with TRBJ1-2, with 10 bases matching TRBD1. Germline V gene data show CDR1 as SQVTM and CDR2 as ANQGSEA. This CDR3 contains 12 residues. The V and J ends lost 4 bases and 8 bases, in that order; junction bases with no gene match: 4. The CDR3 is CSVGGTGDGYTF. As DNA, the CDR3 is TGCAGCGTTGGGGGGACAGGGGACGGCTACACCTTC.

The chain employs TRBV6-5 and TRBJ2-7, with 7 positions matching TRBD2. After removal of 5 bases from V and 2 bases from J, the junction contained 9 bases not matched to a gene. Germline lookup yields CDR1 MNHEY and CDR2 SVGAGI. CDR3 length: 15 residues. CDR3 region: CASSLSGATAYEQYF. The CDR3 nucleotides are TGTGCCAGCAGTCTGAGCGGGGCGACCGCCTACGAGCAGTACTTC.

The CDR3: CSVGENPYGYTF. The CDR3 DNA sequence: TGCAGCGTTGGAGAAAACCCCTATGGCTACACCTTC. This chain uses TRBV29-1 with TRBJ1-2; D is unclear. Per the germline V gene, CDR1 is SQVTM and CDR2 is ANQGSEA. The CDR3 sequence is 12 residues long. V lost 4 bases and J 4 bases, leaving 10 bases between the germline ends.

The table lists this clonotype with a few counts. The V call is TRBV18, the J call TRBJ2-3; unclear D gene. Trimming stripped 0 bases from V and 3 bases from J, with 16 bases between. This CDR3 spans 17 amino acids. CDR1 KGHSH and CDR2 LQKENI come from the germline V gene. CDR3 amino acids: CASSPPAEKKRTDTQYF. The CDR3 nucleotides are TGTGCCAGCTCACCACCGGCTGAAAAAAAAAGGACAGATACGCAGTATTTT.

This clonotype turned up a few times. The chain carries TRBV13 and TRBJ2-3, with a tentative D call TRBD2 (5 bases). V shed 8 bases and J shed 6 bases, with 15 bases lying between them. The CDR3 has 13 residues. CDR1 and CDR2 from the germline V gene are PRHDT and FYEKMQ (reference sequence). The DNA of the CDR3 is TGTGCCAGCTTCGGGGTCGCGTCGGATACGCAGTATTTT. Encoded protein: CASFGVASDTQYF.

In regard to this clonotype: This may stem from a read error, because a much larger clone lies one nucleotide away. This chain joins TRBV3-1 and TRBJ2-5; the match to TRBD2 covers 8 bases. The J call is uncertain, as TRBJ2-7 better fits the DNA end. CDR3 length: 15 residues. Per germline, CDR1 LGHDT and CDR2 YNNKEL (reference sequence). The CDR3 DNA sequence: TGTGCCAGCAGCCAAGGTATAGCGGGGCTCGACGAGCAGTACTTC. Amino acids: CASSQGIAGLDEQYF.

This clonotype has more than one count but fewer than ten. This may arise from a read error, as a much more abundant clone is one base away. The chain links TRBV7-2 to TRBJ2-1, with 8 bases identical to TRBD2. CDR1 and CDR2 from the germline V gene are SGHTA and FQGNSA. This CDR3 comprises 16 residues. The CDR3 nucleotides are TGTGCCGGCAGCTTAGCGGGACTCGTGACTAGGAATGAGCAGTTCTTC. Protein: CAGSLAGLVTRNEQFF.

This clonotype was found a few times. The chain has TRBV7-9 and TRBJ2-5, with 10 bases matching TRBD2. The length of the CDR3 is 15 residues. V was clipped by 5 bases and J by 8 bases; unmatched bases: 11. Germline V CDR1 and CDR2: SEHNR, FQNEAQ (reference sequence). DNA of the CDR3: TGTGCCAGCAGCCCACCCTCTAGCGGGGGACCAACCCAGTACTTC. This encodes CASSPPSSGGPTQYF.

This clonotype has only a few counts. The chain carries TRBV3-1 and TRBJ1-1, with 7 bases fitting TRBD1. CDR3 length: 13 amino acids. The germline gives CDR1 LGHDT, CDR2 YNNKEL (reference sequence). J lost 4 bases, V lost 7 bases, and 6 bases had no gene match. Written as DNA, the CDR3 is TGTGCCAGCACCATGACAGGGCGCACTGAAGCTTTCTTT. Translated: CASTMTGRTEAFF.

This clonotype was detected a few times. The chain combines TRBV12-3 or TRBV12-4 with TRBJ2-7; perhaps D is TRBD1 or TRBD2 (5 bases each). V was shortened by 6 bases and J by 2 bases, with 14 bases between the two germline ends. The CDR3 runs to 14 residues. The CDR3 protein is CASSPDMGAYEQYF. In nucleotides, the CDR3 is TGTGCCAGCAGCCCTGACATGGGGGCCTACGAGCAGTACTTC.

The rearrangement uses TRBV18 and TRBJ1-2; 10 bases agree with TRBD1. V shed 5 bases, J shed 2 bases, and the junction held 5 bases outside the gene matches. From germline, CDR1 is KGHSH and CDR2 LQKENI. The CDR3 extends over 15 amino acids. The CDR3 loop is CASSAGTGENYGYTF. The DNA of the CDR3 is TGTGCCAGCTCAGCCGGGACAGGGGAGAACTATGGCTACACCTTC.

This clonotype has a handful of counts. The chain has TRBV7-3 and TRBJ2-1, with 12 nucleotides matching TRBD2. V shed 2 bases, J shed 12 bases, and the junction held 11 bases outside the gene matches. Germline V lookup: CDR1 SGHTA, CDR2 FQGTGA. The CDR3 length is 16 residues. The CDR3 bases are TGTGCCAGCAGCTTAGAACTAGCGGGGGGCTCAACAGGGCAGTTCTTC. As protein: CASSLELAGGSTGQFF.

This clonotype was seen more than once but under ten times. V is TRBV7-2 and J is TRBJ2-2; a weak D match, TRBD2 (6 bases). The CDR3 is 17 amino acids. With 0 bases removed from V and 2 bases from J, the gap between germline ends came to 13 bases. CDR1 is SGHTA, CDR2 FQGNSA, per germline. Here the CDR3 reads CASSLAGLATNTGELFF. The CDR3 region has the DNA TGTGCCAGCAGCTTAGCGGGTCTAGCGACCAACACCGGGGAGCTGTTTTTT.

This chain joins TRBV20-1 and TRBJ2-3, with 11 bases lining up with TRBD2. The CDR3 covers 14 residues. The V gene end was trimmed by 5 bases and the J gene end by 4 bases; junction bases not matched to a gene: 5. The V gene's germline CDR1 is DFQATT and CDR2 SNEGSKA (reference sequence). This CDR3 reads CSAPLAGASDTQYF. As DNA, the CDR3 is TGCAGTGCTCCACTAGCGGGAGCCTCAGATACGCAGTATTTT.

There are a few counts of this clonotype. The chain carries TRBV11-2 and TRBJ1-2; unclear D gene. This CDR3 region has 16 residues. Germline CDR1 SGHAT, CDR2 FQNNGV. The V end lost 5 bases, the J end lost 5 bases, and 21 bases lay between the germline ends. CDR3 sequence (DNA): TGTGCCAGCAGCCAGCGAGAGCGGCGACCCTTTTATGGCTACACCTTC. Translated: CASSQRERRPFYGYTF.

On this clonotype itself: The junction departs from germline at one end; a sequencing error may be responsible. The chain couples TRBV7-9 to TRBJ2-7, with 8 bases aligning to TRBD2. This CDR3 spans 15 amino acids. Per the germline V gene, CDR1 is SEHNR and CDR2 is FQNEAQ (reference sequence). The CDR3, as DNA: TGTGCCGGCAGACCCCGGGGGGGCAGCTCCTACGAGCAGTACTTC. It yields the protein CAGRPRGGSSYEQYF.

This clonotype has just a few counts. The chain links TRBV5-1 to TRBJ2-4; 8 bases agree with TRBD1. The J call is doubtful: the DNA matches TRBJ2-7 better. There are 13 residues in the CDR3. CDR1 SGHRS and CDR2 YFSETQ come from the germline V gene. The DNA of the CDR3 is TGCGCCAGCAGGAAGACAGGGGTTTACGAGCAGTACTTC. Translating gives CASRKTGVYEQYF.

This chain connects TRBV15 to TRBJ2-7, with D unresolved. The J call may be in error: the DNA end matches TRBJ2-5 better. Looked up from germline, CDR1 is LNHNV and CDR2 is YYDKDF (reference sequence). This CDR3 is 16 amino acids long. DNA of the CDR3: TGTGCCACCAGCAGGTTGAAGGAGTGGGTCGTGGAGACCCAGTACTTC. As protein: CATSRLKEWVVETQYF.

This clonotype came up a few times. The CDR3 loop is CASSPKDSGIYNEQFF. CDR3 in DNA: TGTGCCAGCAGCCCCAAGGATAGCGGGATATACAATGAGCAGTTCTTC. This chain joins TRBV4-2 and TRBJ2-1, with TRBD2 matching over 8 bases. Germline V gene sequence: CDR1 LGHNA, CDR2 YNFKEQ. With 4 bases clipped from V and 4 bases from J, the junction kept 9 bases outside the gene matches. The CDR3 covers 16 residues.

The rearrangement uses TRBV7-3 and TRBJ2-5; D remains unclear. V lost 5 bases and J 4 bases, leaving 11 bases between the germline ends. Germline CDR1 SGHTA, CDR2 FQGTGA. CDR3 length: 13 residues. Written as DNA, the CDR3 is TGTGCCAGCAGCCGAGACGGCCTAGAGACCCAGTACTTC. As protein: CASSRDGLETQYF.

The chain employs TRBV6-4 and TRBJ1-5; 9 nucleotides align to TRBD1. The CDR3 has 14 amino acids. Per the germline V gene, CDR1 is MRHNA and CDR2 is SNTAGT. V shed 6 bases, J shed 7 bases, and the junction held 7 bases outside the gene matches. CDR3 in amino acids: CASSITGGEQPQHF. In DNA, the CDR3 is TGTGCCAGCAGCATAACAGGGGGCGAGCAGCCCCAGCATTTT.